One sample yielded the 31 T cell receptor beta chains listed below, sequenced in a study of immune evolution from preneoplasia to lung adenocarcinoma. TCRdb keeps only in-frame clones here, not all; method: immunoSEQ multiplex PCR. The sample contains a few thousand clones, about 40% of which appear only once. Sequencing was performed on FFPE adjacent normal lung tissue. The receptor set was obtained from a person in their sixties or seventies with lung adenocarcinoma.

The genes are TRBV20-1 and TRBJ2-4; 8 bases fit TRBD1. The trim removed 3 bases at V and 14 bases at J, leaving 6 bases unmatched. CDR3 length equals 11 residues. Germline V gene data show CDR1 as DFQATT and CDR2 as SNEGSKA (reference sequence). The CDR3 nucleotides are TGCAGTGCTAGGGCCAGGGGGCTTGAGTACTTC. This codes for CSARARGLEYF.

This clone appeared a few times. The chain combines TRBV4-1 with TRBJ2-3; 9 nucleotides agree with TRBD2. Germline V gene data show CDR1 as MGHRA and CDR2 as YSYEKL. This CDR3 contains 19 residues. V was clipped by 0 bases and J by 0 bases; unmatched bases: 10. CDR3 sequence reads: CASSQEPSGAIRSTDTQYF. The CDR3 DNA sequence: TGCGCCAGCAGCCAAGAACCTAGCGGGGCGATCCGAAGCACAGATACGCAGTATTTT.

J is TRBJ1-3 and V is TRBV7-9; 7 nucleotides align to TRBD1. The CDR3 length is 16 residues. Germline CDR1 reads SEHNR; CDR2 reads FQNEAQ (reference sequence). Trimming removed 5 bases from V and 0 bases from J; junction bases left unmatched: 7. CDR3 nucleotide sequence: TGTGCCAGCAGCGTAGACAGGGCCTTCTCTGGAAACACCATATATTTT. Amino acids: CASSVDRAFSGNTIYF. The full variable domain, its missing parts supplied by reference TRBV7-9 and TRBJ1-3, is DTGVSQNPRHKITKRGQNVTFRCDPISEHNRLYWYRQTLGQGPEFLTYFQNEAQLEKSRLLSDRFSAERPKGSFSTLEIQRTEQGDSAMYLCASSVDRAFSGNTIYFGEGSWLTVV.

This rearrangement joins TRBV10-3 to TRBJ1-1; D call uncertain. V lost 2 bases and J 4 bases, leaving 5 bases between the germline ends. This CDR3 contains 12 residues. The germline V gene encodes CDR1 ENHRY and CDR2 SYGVKD. Here the CDR3 DNA reads TGTGCCATCAGTGAGGGAACCACTGAAGCTTTCTTT. It codes for CAISEGTTEAFF.

The chain couples TRBV15 to TRBJ1-6; no firm D call. CDR1 LNHNV and CDR2 YYDKDF come from the germline V gene (reference sequence). Trimming stripped 6 bases from V and 8 bases from J, with 17 bases between. The CDR3 covers 15 residues. In DNA, the CDR3 is TGTGCCACCAGGACCGACCCACGAGGATATTCACCCCTCCACTTT. The encoded protein is CATRTDPRGYSPLHF.

The CDR3 loop is CASSAGEASPLHF. The CDR3 DNA is TGTGCCAGCAGTGCTGGGGAAGCTTCACCCCTCCACTTT. The genes are TRBV2 and TRBJ1-6, with D uncertain. The CDR3 is 13 amino acids. Germline V gives CDR1 SNHLY, CDR2 FYNNEI. The V end was cut by 4 bases, the J end by 9 bases, with 10 bases between.

J is TRBJ1-5 and V is TRBV30, with D possibly TRBD1 on 5 matching bases. The CDR3 consists of 15 residues. V lost 2 bases, J lost 6 bases, and 17 bases lay in between. Germline assignment: CDR1 GTSNPN and CDR2 SVGIG (reference sequence). In DNA form, the CDR3 reads TGTGCCTGGAGTCCGGGACGGGTGGGTGGTCAGCCCCAGCATTTT. Protein sequence: CAWSPGRVGGQPQHF.

The chain has TRBV10-2 and TRBJ2-5, with D possibly being TRBD2 (6 bases). V was shortened by 7 bases and J by 5 bases, with 14 bases between the two germline ends. Germline V gene sequence: CDR1 WSHSY, CDR2 SAAADI. This CDR3 spans 13 amino acids. The CDR3 region has the DNA TGCGCCAGCACCCCACGGAGGGGCGAGACCCAGTACTTC. This translates into CASTPRRGETQYF.

The J gene is TRBJ2-3, the V gene TRBV14, with D unresolved. Germline V gene sequence: CDR1 SGHDN, CDR2 FVKESK. This CDR3 spans 15 amino acids. V gave up 3 bases and J gave up 4 bases, with 14 bases separating them. DNA for the CDR3: TGTGCCAGCAGCCAGTCGGGCGGAGTCGCAGATACGCAGTATTTT. Translating it yields CASSQSGGVADTQYF.

J is TRBJ1-2 and V is TRBV7-3, with D unresolved. Trimming removed 6 bases from V and 7 bases from J, with 18 bases in between. CDR1 and CDR2 from the germline V gene are SGHTA and FQGTGA. This CDR3 has 14 amino acids. The CDR3 DNA is TGTGCCAGCAGTCCCAGCATAAACTTAATTGGCTACACCTTC. It translates to CASSPSINLIGYTF.

This sequence joins TRBV6-5 and TRBJ1-1; D possibly corresponds to TRBD1 (6 bases). The CDR3 length is 13 residues. Germline-derived CDR1 and CDR2 are MNHEY and SVGAGI. Trimming cost V 7 bases and J 3 bases, with 12 bases left between them. CDR3 in amino acids: CASTREGDTEAFF. Written as DNA, the CDR3 is TGTGCCAGCACTAGGGAGGGGGACACTGAAGCTTTCTTT.

This clone was observed a few times. This rearrangement joins TRBV21-1 to TRBJ1-1. TRBV21-1 is a documented pseudogene. The CDR3 is 13 amino acids. Written as DNA, the CDR3 is TGTGCCAGCAGCAAAAGATGGCGGGGTGAAGCTTTCTTT. Translated, it gives CASSKRWRGEAFF.

By sample share, this clone is large. The chain is built from TRBV30 and TRBJ2-3; TRBD2 might be the D (6 bases). The CDR3 extends over 15 amino acids. Germline lookup yields CDR1 GTSNPN and CDR2 SVGIG (reference sequence). Trimming shortened V by 1 base and J by 4 bases, and 15 bases separated the two germline ends. The CDR3 region is CAWSEVWGRSDTQYF. The DNA of the CDR3 is TGTGCCTGGAGTGAAGTTTGGGGGAGGTCAGATACGCAGTATTTT.

The V gene is TRBV19, the J gene TRBJ1-2; 9 positions agree with TRBD1. Unmatched junction bases numbered 2, after V lost 3 bases and J lost 0 bases. This CDR3 contains 15 residues. The germline V gene has CDR1 LNHDA and CDR2 SQIVND (reference sequence). CDR3 coding DNA: TGTGCCAGTAGTATCACAGGGGGCACTAACTATGGCTACACCTTC. It yields the protein CASSITGGTNYGYTF.

This clone was observed a few times. The CDR3 DNA reads TGTGCCAGCAGACTACCGACAGGGGGAAATAATGAAAAACTGTTTTTT. It is translated as CASRLPTGGNNEKLFF. V usage is TRBV7-2 and J usage is TRBJ1-4; TRBD1 aligns across 9 bases. This CDR3 spans 16 amino acids. Per the germline V gene, CDR1 is SGHTA and CDR2 is FQGNSA. Germline trimming cut 6 bases from V and 4 bases from J; bases unmatched to any gene: 9.

This rearrangement joins TRBV27 to TRBJ1-2, with D unclear. CDR1 MNHEY and CDR2 SMNVEV come from the germline V gene (reference sequence). This CDR3 has 13 amino acids. V was shortened by 7 bases and J by 3 bases, with 12 bases between the two germline ends. As DNA, the CDR3 is TGTGCCAGCACCGGTGGAGGACACTATGGCTACACCTTC. Residues: CASTGGGHYGYTF.

The rearrangement joins TRBV14 to TRBJ1-4; TRBD1 might be the D (6 bases). There are 14 residues in the CDR3. CDR1 SGHDN and CDR2 FVKESK come from the germline V gene. The V and J ends lost 1 base and 7 bases respectively, with 10 bases between them. The CDR3 sequence: CASSQVGGGEKLFF. The CDR3 DNA follows: TGTGCCAGCAGCCAAGTAGGGGGGGGTGAAAAACTGTTTTTT. Filled out from reference TRBV14 and TRBJ1-4, the complete variable domain reads EAGVTQFPSHSVIEKGQTVTLRCDPISGHDNLYWYRRVMGKEIKFLLHFVKESKQDESGMPNNRFLAERTGGTYSTLKVQPAELEDSGVYFCASSQVGGGEKLFFGSGTQLSVL.

This clone showed up just a few times. The V call is TRBV5-1, the J call TRBJ2-7; D possibly corresponds to TRBD2 (5 bases). The CDR3 totals 14 residues. Germline V gene sequence: CDR1 SGHRS, CDR2 YFSETQ. V was shortened by 2 bases and J by 0 bases, with 9 bases between the two germline ends. CDR3 loop: CASSFGRGSYEQYF. For the CDR3, the DNA is TGCGCCAGCAGCTTTGGCCGGGGCTCCTACGAGCAGTACTTC.

This clone was detected only a few times. This rearrangement joins TRBV6-5 to TRBJ2-1; D may be TRBD1 (6 bases). This CDR3 contains 13 residues. Trimming stripped 4 bases from V and 10 bases from J, with 14 bases between. Per germline, CDR1 MNHEY and CDR2 SVGAGI. In DNA, the CDR3 is TGTGCCAGCAGTTGGAACAGGGTGAAGGAGCAGTTCTTC. Its translation: CASSWNRVKEQFF.

The genes are TRBV7-9 and TRBJ2-5, with a possible D match to TRBD1 (5 bases). The V gene's germline CDR1 is SEHNR and CDR2 FQNEAQ (reference sequence). The CDR3 totals 15 residues. V lost 5 bases to trimming and J lost 0 bases, with 13 bases between them. For the CDR3, the DNA is TGTGCCAGCAGCAGGGGTTGGGGTGACCAAGAGACCCAGTACTTC. Protein: CASSRGWGDQETQYF.

This clone occurred a few times. The chain has TRBV5-1 and TRBJ1-5; weak D call: TRBD1 (5 bases). Trimming left V 1 base short and J 5 bases short, with 16 bases between. Germline CDR1 and CDR2: SGHRS and YFSETQ. The CDR3 has 16 residues. The CDR3 bases are TGCGCCAGCAGCTTGAACGGGGCAAGACTGGATCAGCCCCAGCATTTT. Its protein product is CASSLNGARLDQPQHF.

The sample holds one count of this clone. This chain connects TRBV11-2 to TRBJ1-4; D might be TRBD1 (5 bases). With 1 base removed from V and 8 bases from J, the gap between germline ends came to 11 bases. Germline lookup yields CDR1 SGHAT and CDR2 FQNNGV. There are 14 residues in the CDR3. CDR3 DNA: TGTGCCAGCAGCTTAGGCGGGGGGAGCGAAAAACTGTTTTTT. Protein product: CASSLGGGSEKLFF.

The chain employs TRBV7-2 and TRBJ1-2, with 8 bases fitting TRBD1. Germline assignment: CDR1 SGHTA and CDR2 FQGNSA. J gave up 8 bases and V 3 bases, and 5 bases lay outside the gene matches. CDR3 length: 13 amino acids. The CDR3, as DNA: TGTGCCAGCAGCTTTCAGGGGGCCCAAGGCTACACCTTC. Its protein product is CASSFQGAQGYTF.

CDR3 nucleotides: TGCAGCGTTGAAGTCCACCAGTCCGATGAGCAGTTCTTC. It specifies CSVEVHQSDEQFF. The gene calls are TRBV29-1 and TRBJ2-1; unclear D gene. The V gene's germline CDR1 is SQVTM and CDR2 ANQGSEA. The CDR3 consists of 13 residues. Between the trimmed V and J ends, which lost 1 base and 8 bases, there was a span of 12 bases.

This clone is a singleton in its sample. The chain uses TRBV7-2 and TRBJ1-4, with D perhaps TRBD1 (5 bases). The germline V gene encodes CDR1 SGHTA and CDR2 FQGNSA. V gave up 1 base and J gave up 8 bases, with 14 bases separating them. The CDR3 spans 15 residues. CDR3 protein: CASSLGDGRGEKLFF. Here the CDR3 DNA reads TGTGCCAGCAGCTTAGGGGACGGTAGAGGGGAAAAACTGTTTTTT.

The rearrangement links TRBV15 to TRBJ2-3; D tentatively fits TRBD1 or TRBD2 (5 bases each). The CDR3 extends over 16 amino acids. V was shortened by 6 bases and J by 2 bases, with 18 bases between the two germline ends. From germline, CDR1 is LNHNV and CDR2 YYDKDF (reference sequence). The CDR3: CATRGDGRISTDTQYF. The CDR3, as DNA: TGTGCCACCAGGGGGGACGGAAGAATCTCCACAGATACGCAGTATTTT.

The CDR3 sequence: CASSQDWGTTRNTIYF. The CDR3 DNA sequence: TGTGCCAGCAGCCAAGATTGGGGGACCACCAGAAACACCATATATTTT. V gene TRBV4-2 combines with J gene TRBJ1-3, with TRBD1 as a possible D gene (5 bases). V lost 0 bases and J 5 bases, leaving 14 bases between the germline ends. Germline assignment: CDR1 LGHNA and CDR2 YNFKEQ. The CDR3 is 16 amino acids.

The V gene is TRBV7-2, the J gene TRBJ2-7; D is unclear. The CDR3 spans 11 residues. Germline values: CDR1 SGHTA, CDR2 FQGNSA. V lost 3 bases and J 8 bases, leaving 8 bases between the germline ends. CDR3 DNA sequence: TGTGCCAGCAGCTTTCACGGTCAGCAGTACTTC. The encoded protein is CASSFHGQQYF. The full variable domain, its missing parts supplied by reference TRBV7-2 and TRBJ2-7, is GAGVSQSPSNKVTEKGKDVELRCDPISGHTALYWYRQSLGQGLEFLIYFQGNSAPDKSGLPSDRFSAERTGGSVSTLTIQRTQQEDSAVYLCASSFHGQQYFGPGTRLTVT.

This chain uses TRBV5-1 with TRBJ2-3, with 7 bases aligning to TRBD2. CDR3 length equals 16 residues. Germline V gene lookup returns CDR1 SGHRS and CDR2 YFSETQ. The ends lost 4 bases at V and 5 bases at J; junction bases unmatched: 13. The CDR3 DNA is TGCGCCAGCAGCGTGCGGGCGGGAGCTCTGAAAGATACGCAGTATTTT. Translating it yields CASSVRAGALKDTQYF.

This clone is medium-sized by share. The gene calls are TRBV15 and TRBJ2-3; D is uncertain. From germline, CDR1 is LNHNV and CDR2 YYDKDF (reference sequence). The V end lost 1 base, the J end lost 7 bases, and 6 bases lay between the germline ends. The CDR3 totals 12 residues. The CDR3 reads CATSRVGNTQYF. CDR3 sequence (DNA): TGTGCCACCAGCAGAGTGGGTAATACGCAGTATTTT.

This clone was seen more than once but under ten times. The V and J genes are TRBV19 and TRBJ1-2; D is unresolved. V shed 4 bases and J shed 3 bases, with 9 bases lying between them. Germline values: CDR1 LNHDA, CDR2 SQIVND (reference sequence). This CDR3 region has 13 residues. This CDR3 reads CASSTRTYYGYTF. The CDR3 DNA follows: TGTGCCAGTAGTACACGGACTTACTATGGCTACACCTTC.